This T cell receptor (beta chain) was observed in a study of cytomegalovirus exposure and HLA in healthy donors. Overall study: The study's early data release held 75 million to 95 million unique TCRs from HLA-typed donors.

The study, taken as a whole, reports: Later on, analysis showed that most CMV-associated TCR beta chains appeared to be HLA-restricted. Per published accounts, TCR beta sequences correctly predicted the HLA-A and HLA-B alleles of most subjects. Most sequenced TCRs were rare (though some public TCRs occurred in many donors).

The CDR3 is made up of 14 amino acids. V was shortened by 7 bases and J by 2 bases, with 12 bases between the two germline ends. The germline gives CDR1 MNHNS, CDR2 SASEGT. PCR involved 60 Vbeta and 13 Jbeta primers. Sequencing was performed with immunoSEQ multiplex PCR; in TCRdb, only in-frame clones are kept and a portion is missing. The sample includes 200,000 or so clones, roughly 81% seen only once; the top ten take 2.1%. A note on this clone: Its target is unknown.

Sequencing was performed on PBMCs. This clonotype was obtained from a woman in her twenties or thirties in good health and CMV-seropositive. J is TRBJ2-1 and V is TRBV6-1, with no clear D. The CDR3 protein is CASTPQVAYNEQFF. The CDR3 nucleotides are TGTGCCAGCACCCCTCAGGTTGCCTACAATGAGCAGTTCTTC.